What follows are 18 T cell receptor beta chains derived from one specimen sequenced in a study of identical twins. TCRdb reprocessed the 5' RACE reads with MiXCR, giving one entry per CDR3 protein. Of roughly 690,000 distinct CDR3 sequences in the sample, about 20% were seen once. The same data also contributed to another study, on T cells expressing NK-cell markers.

Sequences were obtained from PBMCs. These receptor sequences come from a woman aged 18-29 years in good health.

This clonotype was picked up a small number of times. The J gene is TRBJ2-1, the V gene TRBV5-5; 9 bases agree with TRBD2. The CDR3 is 15 amino acids. V lost 5 bases, J lost 6 bases, and 9 bases stayed unmatched. CDR1 and CDR2 from the germline V gene are SGHKS and YYEKEE (reference sequence). The CDR3 bases are TGTGCCAGCAGTCATGACGGGACTAGCAGCAATGAGCAGTTCTTC. Its protein product is CASSHDGTSSNEQFF.

This clonotype appeared a few times. The chain employs TRBV13 and TRBJ2-5, with 13 positions matching TRBD2. Germline V gene lookup returns CDR1 PRHDT and CDR2 FYEKMQ (reference sequence). CDR3 length: 17 residues. J gave up 5 bases and V 3 bases, and 9 bases lay outside the gene matches. The CDR3 here is CASSFRGTSGVLETQYF. CDR3 nucleotides: TGTGCCAGCAGCTTTAGAGGGACTAGCGGGGTTCTGGAGACCCAGTACTTC.

Written as DNA, the CDR3 is TGTGCCAGTCAGCGGACAGACACAGATACGCAGTATTTT. Protein: CASQRTDTDTQYF. The chain joins TRBV9 to TRBJ2-3, with a weak D call TRBD1 (6 bases). The CDR3 extends over 13 amino acids. V was cut by 8 bases and J by 2 bases, with 12 bases left in between. The germline CDR1 and CDR2 sequences are SGDLS and YYNGEE.

V usage is TRBV6-5 and J usage is TRBJ2-3; possibly TRBD1 or TRBD2 for D (5 bases each). The CDR3 has 12 residues. The germline V and J ends were trimmed by 8 bases and 4 bases, with 10 bases remaining between them. Germline CDR1 MNHEY, CDR2 SVGAGI. CDR3 amino acids: CASGAGADTQYF. DNA of the CDR3: TGTGCCAGCGGGGCGGGTGCAGATACGCAGTATTTT.

The V call is TRBV6-5, the J call TRBJ2-7; D is possibly TRBD2 (6 bases). This CDR3 is built from 11 residues. The V gene's germline CDR1 is MNHEY and CDR2 SVGAGI. Trimming stripped 7 bases from V and 4 bases from J, with 8 bases between. Here the CDR3 reads CASNGGYEQYF. The CDR3 DNA is TGTGCCAGCAACGGAGGGTACGAGCAGTACTTC.

The J gene is TRBJ2-7, the V gene TRBV20-1; TRBD1 might be the D (6 bases). CDR3 length equals 13 residues. Looked up from germline, CDR1 is DFQATT and CDR2 is SNEGSKA (reference sequence). Trimming cost V 3 bases and J 7 bases, with 16 bases left between them. The CDR3 region has the DNA TGCAGTGCTAGGACTCCGCCTAGGGGGGAGCAGTACTTC. This translates into CSARTPPRGEQYF.

This clonotype was counted only a few times. This rearrangement joins TRBV4-3 to TRBJ2-1; a possible D gene is TRBD1 (5 bases). The germline gives CDR1 LGHNA, CDR2 YSLEER. The CDR3 is 14 amino acids. V was clipped by 1 base and J by 9 bases, with 13 bases between them. The CDR3 sequence is CASSQGNSGIEQFF. For the CDR3, the DNA is TGCGCCAGCAGCCAAGGAAACTCAGGGATTGAGCAGTTCTTC.

The gene calls are TRBV7-9 and TRBJ2-2; D gene unclear. The CDR3 is 13 amino acids. Between the trimmed V and J ends, which lost 7 bases and 6 bases, there was a span of 12 bases. The germline CDR1 and CDR2 sequences are SEHNR and FQNEAQ (reference sequence). The CDR3 region has the DNA TGTGCCAGCACCGTCGACGGCGCCGGGGAGCTGTTTTTT. It codes for CASTVDGAGELFF.

In its sample, this clonotype was seen a few times. The J gene is TRBJ2-3, the V gene TRBV2; 8 bases fit TRBD2. This CDR3 contains 15 residues. Trimming took 7 bases from V and 1 from J; bases not matched to a gene: 7. Germline lookup yields CDR1 SNHLY and CDR2 FYNNEI. The CDR3, as DNA: TGTGCCAGCACGGTCGAGCGGGGGCGCACAGATACGCAGTATTTT. Protein: CASTVERGRTDTQYF.

This clonotype was recorded a few times. The chain carries TRBV20-1 and TRBJ2-7; TRBD2 aligns across 9 bases. Germline CDR1 and CDR2: DFQATT and SNEGSKA (reference sequence). This CDR3 has 13 residues. V lost 5 bases, J lost 2 bases, and 4 bases stayed unmatched. In DNA, the CDR3 is TGCAGTGCTTGGACTAGCGCTGCCTACGAGCAGTACTTC. As protein: CSAWTSAAYEQYF.

This clonotype was counted between two and nine times. J is TRBJ2-3 and V is TRBV6-2 or TRBV6-3; D is unresolved. V was cut by 5 bases and J by 0 bases, with 6 bases left in between. Germline lookup yields CDR1 MNHEY and CDR2 SVGEGT. The CDR3 covers 13 residues. CDR3 sequence: CASSAWSTDTQYF. CDR3 bases: TGTGCCAGCAGTGCTTGGAGCACAGATACGCAGTATTTT.

V and J are TRBV9 and TRBJ1-6; D is possibly TRBD1 (6 bases). The CDR3 is 15 residues long. Trimming took off 4 bases at V and 10 bases at J, with 18 bases between the two ends. From germline, CDR1 is SGDLS and CDR2 YYNGEE. The CDR3 DNA reads TGTGCCAGCAGCCCTCAACAGGGTTTAGGATCACCCCTCCACTTT. As protein: CASSPQQGLGSPLHF.

The chain links TRBV6-5 to TRBJ2-2; tentative D call: TRBD1 (6 bases). V lost 2 bases and J lost 0, with 10 bases in between. The CDR3 runs to 16 residues. Germline V gives CDR1 MNHEY, CDR2 SVGAGI. DNA for the CDR3: TGTGCCAGCAGTTACCCGACAGGCACGAACACCGGGGAGCTGTTTTTT. Translation: CASSYPTGTNTGELFF.

The sample holds a few counts of this clonotype. The chain carries TRBV20-1 and TRBJ2-7, with D unclear. CDR1 is DFQATT, CDR2 SNEGSKA, per germline (reference sequence). Trimming pared 1 base from V and 7 bases from J, leaving 5 bases between. The CDR3 extends over 10 amino acids. CDR3 nucleotide sequence: TGCAGTGCTAGAGGTGGTGAGCAGTACTTC. Residues: CSARGGEQYF.

This chain uses TRBV6-5 with TRBJ2-1, with 15 bases lining up with TRBD2. Germline CDR1 and CDR2: MNHEY and SVGAGI. J lost 5 bases, V lost 2 bases, and 1 base had no gene match. This CDR3 contains 16 residues. CDR3 nucleotides: TGTGCCAGCAGTTACAGGACTAGCGGGGGGGACAATGAGCAGTTCTTC. Its protein is CASSYRTSGGDNEQFF.

This chain connects TRBV4-3 to TRBJ2-5; D not resolved. Germline V gene sequence: CDR1 LGHNA, CDR2 YSLEER. V was pared by 2 bases and J by 1 base, with 11 bases between. CDR3 length: 15 residues. In DNA, the CDR3 is TGCGCCAGCAGCCAATTTAGTCAGCCCCAAGAGACCCAGTACTTC. Translated: CASSQFSQPQETQYF.

This chain uses TRBV5-1 with TRBJ2-5; no clear D. The CDR3 covers 14 residues. V lost 0 bases to trimming and J lost 3 bases, with 9 bases between them. Germline V gene data show CDR1 as SGHRS and CDR2 as YFSETQ. CDR3 nucleotide sequence: TGCGCCAGCAGCTTGGAGTCTGCGGAAGAGACCCAGTACTTC. Its protein is CASSLESAEETQYF. The whole variable domain, filled in from reference TRBV5-1 and TRBJ2-5, reads KAGVTQTPRYLIKTRGQQVTLSCSPISGHRSVSWYQQTPGQGLQFLFEYFSETQRNKGNFPGRFSGRQFSNSRSEMNVSTLELGDSALYLCASSLESAEETQYFGPGTRLLVL.

This clonotype was seen a few times. The rearrangement joins TRBV10-2 to TRBJ2-5, with 9 positions matching TRBD1. Germline assignment: CDR1 WSHSY and CDR2 SAAADI. The CDR3 length is 14 residues. The junction had 5 bases not matched to a gene; V was cut back by 8 bases and J by 1 base. This chain's CDR3 is CASWTGESQETQYF. CDR3 DNA sequence: TGCGCCAGCTGGACAGGGGAGTCCCAAGAGACCCAGTACTTC.